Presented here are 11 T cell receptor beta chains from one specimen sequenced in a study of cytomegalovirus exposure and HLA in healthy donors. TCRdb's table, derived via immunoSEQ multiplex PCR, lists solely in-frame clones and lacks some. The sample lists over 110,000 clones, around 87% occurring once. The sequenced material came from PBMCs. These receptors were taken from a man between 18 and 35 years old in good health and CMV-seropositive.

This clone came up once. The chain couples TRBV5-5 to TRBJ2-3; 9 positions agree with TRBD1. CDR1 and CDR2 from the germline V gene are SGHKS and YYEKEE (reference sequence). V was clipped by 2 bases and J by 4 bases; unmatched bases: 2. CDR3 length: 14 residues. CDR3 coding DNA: TGTGCCAGCAGCTTCGGGACAGGGCCAGATACGCAGTATTTT. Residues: CASSFGTGPDTQYF.

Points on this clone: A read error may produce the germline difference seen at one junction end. The CDR3 loop is CASSRSGTGGPGELFF. As DNA, the CDR3 is TGTGCTAGCAGCCGATCCGGGACAGGGGGCCCCGGGGAGCTGTTTTTT. The chain couples TRBV7-7 to TRBJ2-2; TRBD1 aligns across 12 bases. From germline, CDR1 is SSHAT and CDR2 FNYEAQ (reference sequence). The CDR3 has 16 residues.

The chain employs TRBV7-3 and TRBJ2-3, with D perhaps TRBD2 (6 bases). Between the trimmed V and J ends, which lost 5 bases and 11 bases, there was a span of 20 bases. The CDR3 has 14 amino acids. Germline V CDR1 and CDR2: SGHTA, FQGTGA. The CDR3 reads CASSPSASGRGQYF. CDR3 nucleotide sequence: TGTGCCAGCAGCCCTAGCGCCAGTGGGCGGGGGCAGTATTTT.

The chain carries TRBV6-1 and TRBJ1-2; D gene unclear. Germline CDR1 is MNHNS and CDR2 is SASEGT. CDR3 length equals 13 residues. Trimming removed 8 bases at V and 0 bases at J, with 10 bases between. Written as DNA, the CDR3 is TGTGCCAGCCGCCGGGTTGCTAACTATGGCTACACCTTC. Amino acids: CASRRVANYGYTF.

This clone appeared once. The CDR3 loop reads CASKPGGLESDTQYF. Here the CDR3 DNA reads TGCGCCAGCAAACCGGGGGGACTAGAATCAGATACGCAGTATTTT. The rearrangement links TRBV5-1 to TRBJ2-3, with 8 bases fitting TRBD2. Germline loops: CDR1 SGHRS, CDR2 YFSETQ. The ends lost 6 bases at V and 4 bases at J; junction bases unmatched: 10. There are 15 residues in the CDR3.

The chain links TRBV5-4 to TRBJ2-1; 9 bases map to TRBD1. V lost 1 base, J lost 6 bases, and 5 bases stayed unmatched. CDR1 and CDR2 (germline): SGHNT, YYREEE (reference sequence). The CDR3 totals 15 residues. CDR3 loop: CASSLRQGVFNEQFF. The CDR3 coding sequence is TGTGCCAGCAGCTTGAGACAGGGGGTTTTCAATGAGCAGTTCTTC.

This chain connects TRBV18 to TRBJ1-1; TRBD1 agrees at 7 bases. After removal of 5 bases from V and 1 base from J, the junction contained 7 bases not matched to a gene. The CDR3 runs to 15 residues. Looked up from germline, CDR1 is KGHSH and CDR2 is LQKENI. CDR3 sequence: CASSAYRGGNTEAFF. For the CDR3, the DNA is TGTGCCAGCTCAGCGTACAGGGGAGGGAACACTGAAGCTTTCTTT.

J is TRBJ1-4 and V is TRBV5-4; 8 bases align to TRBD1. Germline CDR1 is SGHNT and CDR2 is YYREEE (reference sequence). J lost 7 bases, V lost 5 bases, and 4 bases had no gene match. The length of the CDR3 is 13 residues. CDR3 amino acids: CASSPGQGEKLFF. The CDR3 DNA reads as TGTGCCAGCAGTCCTGGACAGGGTGAAAAACTGTTTTTT.

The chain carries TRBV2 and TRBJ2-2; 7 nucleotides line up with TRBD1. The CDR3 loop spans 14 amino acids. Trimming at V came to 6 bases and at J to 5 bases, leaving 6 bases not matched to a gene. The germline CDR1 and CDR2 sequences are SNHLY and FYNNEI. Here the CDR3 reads CASRKDRRTGELFF. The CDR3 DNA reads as TGTGCCAGCAGGAAGGACAGGAGGACCGGGGAGCTGTTTTTT.

The CDR3: CASSLQGSKGNSPLHF. Here the CDR3 DNA reads TGTGCCAGCAGCTTACAGGGCAGCAAGGGCAATTCACCCCTCCACTTT. V is TRBV7-9 and J is TRBJ1-6; weak D call: TRBD1 (5 bases). CDR3 size: 16 residues. Germline V gene data show CDR1 as SEHNR and CDR2 as FQNEAQ (reference sequence). Trimming shortened V by 2 bases and J by 7 bases, and 15 bases separated the two germline ends.

DNA of the CDR3: TGTGCCAGCAGCTTAGTCCCCAGGAGGGATGATGAAAAACTGTTTTTT. Protein: CASSLVPRRDDEKLFF. This chain joins TRBV7-2 and TRBJ1-4; D gene uncertain. This CDR3 region has 16 residues. Germline CDR1 and CDR2: SGHTA and FQGNSA. Trimming cost V 1 base and J 6 bases, with 15 bases left between them.